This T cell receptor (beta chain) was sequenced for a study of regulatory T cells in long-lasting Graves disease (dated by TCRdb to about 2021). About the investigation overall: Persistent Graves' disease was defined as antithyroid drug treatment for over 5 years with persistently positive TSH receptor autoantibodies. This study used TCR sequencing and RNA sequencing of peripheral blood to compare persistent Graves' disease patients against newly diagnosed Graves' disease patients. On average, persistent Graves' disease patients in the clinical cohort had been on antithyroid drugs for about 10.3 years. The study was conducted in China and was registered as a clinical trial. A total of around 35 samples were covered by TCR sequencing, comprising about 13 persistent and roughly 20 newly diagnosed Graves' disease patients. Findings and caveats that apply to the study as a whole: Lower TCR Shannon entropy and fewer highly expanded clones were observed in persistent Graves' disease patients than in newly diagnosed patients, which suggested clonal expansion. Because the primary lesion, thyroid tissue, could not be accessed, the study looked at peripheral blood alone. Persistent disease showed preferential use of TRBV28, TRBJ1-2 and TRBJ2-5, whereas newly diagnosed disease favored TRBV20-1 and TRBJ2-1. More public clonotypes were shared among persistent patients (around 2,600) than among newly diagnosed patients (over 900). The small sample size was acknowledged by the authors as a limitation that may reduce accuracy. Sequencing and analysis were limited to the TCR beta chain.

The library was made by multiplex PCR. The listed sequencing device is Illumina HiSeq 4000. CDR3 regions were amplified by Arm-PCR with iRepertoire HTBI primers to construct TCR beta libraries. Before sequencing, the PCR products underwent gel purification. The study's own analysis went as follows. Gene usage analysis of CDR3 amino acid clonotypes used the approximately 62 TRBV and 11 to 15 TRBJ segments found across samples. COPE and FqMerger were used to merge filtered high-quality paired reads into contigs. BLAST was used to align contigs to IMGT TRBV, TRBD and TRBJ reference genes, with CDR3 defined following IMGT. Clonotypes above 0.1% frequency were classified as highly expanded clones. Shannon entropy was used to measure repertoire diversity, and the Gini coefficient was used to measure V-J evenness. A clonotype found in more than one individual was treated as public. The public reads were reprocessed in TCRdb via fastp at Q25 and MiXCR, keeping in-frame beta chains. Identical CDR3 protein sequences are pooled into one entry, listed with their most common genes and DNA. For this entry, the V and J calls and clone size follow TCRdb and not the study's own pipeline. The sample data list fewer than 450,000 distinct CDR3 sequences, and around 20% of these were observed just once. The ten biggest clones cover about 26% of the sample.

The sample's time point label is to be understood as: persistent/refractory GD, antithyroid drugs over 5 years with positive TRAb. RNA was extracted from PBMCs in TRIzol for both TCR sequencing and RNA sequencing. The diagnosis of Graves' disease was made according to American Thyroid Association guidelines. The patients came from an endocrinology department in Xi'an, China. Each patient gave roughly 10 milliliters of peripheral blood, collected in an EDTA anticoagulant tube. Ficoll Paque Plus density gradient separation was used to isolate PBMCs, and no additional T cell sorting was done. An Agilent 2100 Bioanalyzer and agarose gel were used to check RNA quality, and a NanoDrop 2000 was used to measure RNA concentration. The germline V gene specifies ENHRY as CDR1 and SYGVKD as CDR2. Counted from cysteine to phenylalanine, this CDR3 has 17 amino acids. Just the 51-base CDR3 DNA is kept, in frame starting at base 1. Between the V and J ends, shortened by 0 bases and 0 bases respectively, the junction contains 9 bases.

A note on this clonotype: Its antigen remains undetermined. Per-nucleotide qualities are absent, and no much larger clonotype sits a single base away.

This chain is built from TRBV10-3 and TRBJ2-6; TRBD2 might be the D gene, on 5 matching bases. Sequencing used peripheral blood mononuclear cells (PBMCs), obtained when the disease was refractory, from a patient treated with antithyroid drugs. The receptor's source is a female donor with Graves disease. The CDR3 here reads CAISESDSTSGANVLTF. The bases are TGTGCCATCAGTGAGTCGGACTCAACCTCTGGGGCCAACGTCCTGACTTTC.